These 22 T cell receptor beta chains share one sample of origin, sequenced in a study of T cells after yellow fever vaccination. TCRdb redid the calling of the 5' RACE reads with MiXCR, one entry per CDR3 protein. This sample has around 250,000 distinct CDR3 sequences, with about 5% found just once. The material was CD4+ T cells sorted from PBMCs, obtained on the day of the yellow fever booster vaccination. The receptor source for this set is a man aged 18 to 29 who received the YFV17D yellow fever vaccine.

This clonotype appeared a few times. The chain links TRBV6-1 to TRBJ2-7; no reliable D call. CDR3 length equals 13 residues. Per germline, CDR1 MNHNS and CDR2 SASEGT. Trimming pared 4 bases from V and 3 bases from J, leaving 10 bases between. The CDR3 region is CASSATLNYEQYV. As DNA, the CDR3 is TGTGCCAGCAGTGCGACACTAAACTACGAGCAGTACGTC.

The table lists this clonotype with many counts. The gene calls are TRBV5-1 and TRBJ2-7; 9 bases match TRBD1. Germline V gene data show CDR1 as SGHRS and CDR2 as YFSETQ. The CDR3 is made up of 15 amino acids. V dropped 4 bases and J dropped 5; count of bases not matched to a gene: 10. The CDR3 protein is CASSRPDRGVDEQYF. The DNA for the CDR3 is TGCGCCAGCAGCCGTCCGGACAGGGGAGTAGACGAGCAGTACTTC.

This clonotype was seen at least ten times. CDR3 residues: CASSRSGADTQYF. Here the CDR3 DNA reads TGTGCCAGCAGCCGAAGCGGGGCAGATACGCAGTATTTT. The rearrangement links TRBV3-1 to TRBJ2-3, with 7 positions matching TRBD2. The CDR3 is 13 residues long. The germline V gene has CDR1 LGHDT and CDR2 YNNKEL (reference sequence). The trim removed 4 bases at V and 4 bases at J, leaving 2 bases unmatched.

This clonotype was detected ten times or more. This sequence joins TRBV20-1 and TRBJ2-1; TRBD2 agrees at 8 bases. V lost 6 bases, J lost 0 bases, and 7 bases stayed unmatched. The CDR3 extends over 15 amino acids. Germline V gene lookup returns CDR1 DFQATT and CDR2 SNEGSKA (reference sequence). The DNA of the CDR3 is TGCAGTGCGCAGCGGGGGCACAGCTCCTACAATGAGCAGTTCTTC. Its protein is CSAQRGHSSYNEQFF.

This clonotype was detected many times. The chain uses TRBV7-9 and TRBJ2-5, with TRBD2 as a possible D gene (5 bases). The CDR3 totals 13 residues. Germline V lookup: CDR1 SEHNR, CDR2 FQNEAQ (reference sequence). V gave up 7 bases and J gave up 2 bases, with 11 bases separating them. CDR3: CASKGGLQETQYF. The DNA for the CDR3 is TGTGCCAGCAAAGGAGGTCTACAAGAGACCCAGTACTTC.

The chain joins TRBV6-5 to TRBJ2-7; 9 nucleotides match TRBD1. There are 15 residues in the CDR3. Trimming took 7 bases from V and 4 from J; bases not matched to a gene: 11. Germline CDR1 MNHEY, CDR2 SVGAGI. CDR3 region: CASMRSQGARYEQYF. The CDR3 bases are TGTGCCAGCATGCGGTCACAGGGGGCGCGATACGAGCAGTACTTC.

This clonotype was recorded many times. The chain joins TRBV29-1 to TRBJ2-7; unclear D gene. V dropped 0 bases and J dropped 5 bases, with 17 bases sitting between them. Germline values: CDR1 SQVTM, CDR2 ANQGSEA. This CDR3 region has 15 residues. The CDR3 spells CSVEDGASRANEQYF. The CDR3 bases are TGCAGCGTTGAAGATGGCGCGTCTCGAGCGAACGAGCAGTACTTC.

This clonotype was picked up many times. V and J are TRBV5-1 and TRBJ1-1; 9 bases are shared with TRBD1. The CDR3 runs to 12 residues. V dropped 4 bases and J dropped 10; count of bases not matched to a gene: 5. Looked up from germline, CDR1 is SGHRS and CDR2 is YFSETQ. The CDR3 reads CASSRDRDGAFF. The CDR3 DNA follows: TGCGCCAGCAGCCGGGACAGGGATGGAGCTTTCTTT.

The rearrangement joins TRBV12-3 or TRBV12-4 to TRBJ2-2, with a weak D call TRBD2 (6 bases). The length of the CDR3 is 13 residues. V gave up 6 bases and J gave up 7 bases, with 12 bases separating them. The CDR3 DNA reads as TGTGCCAGCAGGCCTAGGACTAACGGGGAGCTGTTTTTT. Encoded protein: CASRPRTNGELFF.

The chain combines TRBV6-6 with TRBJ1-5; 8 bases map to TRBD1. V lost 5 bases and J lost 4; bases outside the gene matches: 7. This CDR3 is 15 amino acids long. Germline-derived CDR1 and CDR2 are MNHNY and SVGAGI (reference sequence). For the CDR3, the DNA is TGTGCCAGCAGTCGAGGACAGGGACCAAATCAGCCCCAGCATTTT. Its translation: CASSRGQGPNQPQHF.

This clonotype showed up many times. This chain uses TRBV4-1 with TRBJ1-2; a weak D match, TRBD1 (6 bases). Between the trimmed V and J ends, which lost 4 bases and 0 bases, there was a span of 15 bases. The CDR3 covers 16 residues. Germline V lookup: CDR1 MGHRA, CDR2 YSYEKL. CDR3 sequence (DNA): TGCGCCAGCAGCCCTACACCGGGACATACTAACTATGGCTACACCTTC. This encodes CASSPTPGHTNYGYTF.

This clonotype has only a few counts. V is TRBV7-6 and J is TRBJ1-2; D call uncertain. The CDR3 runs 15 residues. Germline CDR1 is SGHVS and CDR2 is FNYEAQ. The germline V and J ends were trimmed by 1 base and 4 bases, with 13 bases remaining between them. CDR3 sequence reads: CASSLGVGESYGYTF. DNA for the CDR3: TGTGCCAGCAGCTTAGGAGTGGGAGAGAGCTATGGCTACACCTTC.

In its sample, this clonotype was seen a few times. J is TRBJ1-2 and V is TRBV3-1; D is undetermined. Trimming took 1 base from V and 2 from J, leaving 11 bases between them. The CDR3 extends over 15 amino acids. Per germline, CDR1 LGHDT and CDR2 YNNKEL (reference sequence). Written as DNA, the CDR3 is TGTGCCAGCAGCCAAGGGGGAACGAGAAACTATGGCTACACCTTC. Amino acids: CASSQGGTRNYGYTF.

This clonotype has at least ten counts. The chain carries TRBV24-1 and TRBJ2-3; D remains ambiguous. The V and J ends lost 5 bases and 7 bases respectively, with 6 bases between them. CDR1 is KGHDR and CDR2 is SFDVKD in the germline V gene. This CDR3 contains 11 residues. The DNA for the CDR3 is TGTGCCACCAGTGCCCTAAATACGCAGTATTTT. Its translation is CATSALNTQYF.

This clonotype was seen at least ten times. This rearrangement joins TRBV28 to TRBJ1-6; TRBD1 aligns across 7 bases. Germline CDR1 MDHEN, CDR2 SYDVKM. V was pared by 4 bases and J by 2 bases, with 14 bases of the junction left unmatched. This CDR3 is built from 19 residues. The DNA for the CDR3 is TGTGCCAGCAGTTCCAGGGGGTTTAGGAGGAGAACCTATAATTCACCCCTCCACTTT. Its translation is CASSSRGFRRRTYNSPLHF. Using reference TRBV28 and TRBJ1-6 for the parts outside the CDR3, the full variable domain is DVKVTQSSRYLVKRTGEKVFLECVQDMDHENMFWYRQDPGLGLRLIYFSYDVKMKEKGDIPEGYSVSREKKERFSLILESASTNQTSMYLCASSSRGFRRRTYNSPLHFGNGTRLTVT.

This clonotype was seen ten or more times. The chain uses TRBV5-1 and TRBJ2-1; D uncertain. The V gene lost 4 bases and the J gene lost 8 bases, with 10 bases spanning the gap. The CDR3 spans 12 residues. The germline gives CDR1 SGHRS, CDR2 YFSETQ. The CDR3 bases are TGCGCCAGCAGCCCCTCTTATGATGAGCAGTTCTTC. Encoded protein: CASSPSYDEQFF.

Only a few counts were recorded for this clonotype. CDR3 DNA: TGCGCCAGCAGCCGAGAGTACGGCAGCGGGGAGCTGTTTTTT. Protein product: CASSREYGSGELFF. The chain uses TRBV4-3 and TRBJ2-2; no firm D call. Trimming cost V 4 bases and J 7 bases, with 13 bases left between them. In germline, CDR1 is LGHNA, CDR2 YSLEER. CDR3 length equals 14 residues.

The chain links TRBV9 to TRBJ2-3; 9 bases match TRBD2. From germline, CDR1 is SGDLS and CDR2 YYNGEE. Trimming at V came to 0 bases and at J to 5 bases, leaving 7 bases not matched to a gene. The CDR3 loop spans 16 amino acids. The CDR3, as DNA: TGTGCCAGCAGCGTAGTTGGCGGGGGGGCTAAAGATACGCAGTATTTT. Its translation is CASSVVGGGAKDTQYF.

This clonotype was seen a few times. CDR3 residues: CASSPTGGNSPLHF. CDR3 nucleotides: TGTGCCAGCTCACCAACTGGGGGAAATTCACCCCTCCACTTT. This sequence joins TRBV18 and TRBJ1-6; tentative D call: TRBD1 (5 bases). The CDR3 totals 14 residues. Per the germline V gene, CDR1 is KGHSH and CDR2 is LQKENI. The V end lost 2 bases, the J end lost 7 bases, and 9 bases lay between the germline ends.

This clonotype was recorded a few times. In DNA, the CDR3 is TGTGCCAGCACCTCCCCGACGGGGGCGCGCACAGATACGCAGTATTTT. Protein sequence: CASTSPTGARTDTQYF. The V and J genes are TRBV28 and TRBJ2-3; D may be TRBD1 or TRBD2 (6 bases each). Trimming took off 7 bases at V and 1 base at J, with 18 bases between the two ends. Germline values: CDR1 MDHEN, CDR2 SYDVKM. There are 16 residues in the CDR3.

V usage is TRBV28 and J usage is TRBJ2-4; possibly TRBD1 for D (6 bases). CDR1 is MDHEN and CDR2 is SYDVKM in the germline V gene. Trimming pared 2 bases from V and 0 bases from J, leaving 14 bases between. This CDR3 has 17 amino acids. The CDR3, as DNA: TGTGCCAGCAGTTTAAGGTGGACAGATCTAGCCAAAAACATTCAGTACTTC. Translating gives CASSLRWTDLAKNIQYF. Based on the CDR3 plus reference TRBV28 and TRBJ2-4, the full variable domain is DVKVTQSSRYLVKRTGEKVFLECVQDMDHENMFWYRQDPGLGLRLIYFSYDVKMKEKGDIPEGYSVSREKKERFSLILESASTNQTSMYLCASSLRWTDLAKNIQYFGAGTRLSVL.

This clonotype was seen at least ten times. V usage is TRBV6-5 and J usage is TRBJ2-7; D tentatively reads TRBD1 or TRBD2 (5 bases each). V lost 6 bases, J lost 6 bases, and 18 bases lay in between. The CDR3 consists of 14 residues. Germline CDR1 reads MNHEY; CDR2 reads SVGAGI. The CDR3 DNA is TGTGCCAGCAGCAACACTGGGGGAGCGCTCGAGCAGTACGTC. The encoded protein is CASSNTGGALEQYV.